This TCR beta chain came from a study of cytotoxic CD8 clonotypes in ibrutinib-treated CLL. In this sample, this clone turned up once. The CDR3 length is 14 residues. V dropped 4 bases and J dropped 1; count of bases not matched to a gene: 1. Germline V gene sequence: CDR1 SGHRS, CDR2 YFSETQ. Clones were read by immunoSEQ multiplex PCR, and TCRdb kept only the in-frame ones, dropping some. The sample lists 300,000 to 350,000 clones; almost 80% were seen once. Source: PBMCs, taken before ibrutinib treatment. This TCR derives from a human donor with chronic lymphocytic leukemia. The chain couples TRBV5-1 to TRBJ2-2, with 7 bases lining up with TRBD1. CDR3 loop: CASSRQGNTGELFF. The CDR3 DNA reads as TGCGCCAGCAGCAGACAGGGGAACACCGGGGAGCTGTTTTTT.